Listed below are T cell receptor beta chains from one sample, sequenced in a study of blood T cell repertoires in COVID-19. This table comes from immunoSEQ multiplex PCR, and its TCRdb copy is limited to in-frame clones, with some not included. The table has 350,000 to 450,000 clones, 89% seen once. Sequencing was done on a sample of PBMCs or T cells enriched from blood (not recorded which). These receptors were obtained from a woman between 25 and 40 years old who had recovered from COVID-19. CDR3s include the opening cysteine and the closing phenylalanine or tryptophan. The order of the fields is J gene, clone size, D gene, V gene, CDR3 DNA, CDR3 protein. D genes are given only for firm matches. Size values are once, few and many counts, or a class for expanded clones, and some rows have none.

TRBJ1-5 once . TRBV9 TGTGCCAGCACTACCGACACGGGGGGCCTCAGCAATCAGCCCCAGCATTTT CASTTDTGGLSNQPQHF
TRBJ1-6 . TRBD1 TRBV25-1 TGTGCCAGCAAAAGACAGGGGGCGAATTCACCCCTCCACTTT CASKRQGANSPLHF
TRBJ1-4 once TRBD1 TRBV4-1 TGCGCCAGCAGCCATAGGACAGGTTATTCCGAAAAACTGTTTTTT CASSHRTGYSEKLFF
TRBJ1-3 many . TRBV6-1 TGTGCCAGCAGTGAATGGGAGAACTCTGGAAACACCATATATTTT CASSEWENSGNTIYF
TRBJ2-5 . . TRBV21-1 TGTGCCAGCAGCAAACCTCCGCCGGGACTAGCCCAAGAGACCCAGTACTTC CASSKPPPGLAQETQYF
TRBJ1-3 . TRBD1 TRBV28 TGTGCCAGCAGGACAGGGTTCTCTGGAAACACCATATATTTT CASRTGFSGNTIYF
TRBJ2-5 . TRBD2 TRBV3-1/TRBV3-2 TGTGCCAGCAGCCATAGCGGGAGTGAAGAGACCCAGTACTTC CASSHSGSEETQYF
TRBJ2-7 . TRBD1 TRBV7-9 TGTGCCAGCAGCCGTCACAGGGGGCCCGTGCGGGAGCAGTACTTC CASSRHRGPVREQYF
TRBJ1-4 . . TRBV12-3/TRBV12-4 TGTGCCAGCAGTTTAGGGCCCCTTGAAAAACTGTTTTTT CASSLGPLEKLFF
TRBJ1-1 . . TRBV9 TGTGCCAGCAGCGTAGCAACGGGGGACACTGAAGCTTTCTTT CASSVATGDTEAFF
TRBJ1-5 . . TRBV28 TGTGCCAGCAGTTTACGGGGTTGGAATCAGCCCCAGCATTTT CASSLRGWNQPQHF
TRBJ1-5 . . TRBV9 TGTGCCAGCAGCGATACCGGGGATCCTCATCAGCCCCAGCATTTT CASSDTGDPHQPQHF
TRBJ2-7 . . TRBV5-1 TGCGCCAGCAGCTTGTACGGGGAGAGTTACACCTACGAGCAGTACTTC CASSLYGESYTYEQYF
TRBJ2-5 once . TRBV7-2 TGTGCCAGCAGCTTGGCGAGGCAAGAGACCCAGTACTTC CASSLARQETQYF
TRBJ1-4 once TRBD1 TRBV28 TGTGCCAGCAGCCGTATCCGGGACAGGCTTTTAGGGAATGAAAAACTGTTTTTT CASSRIRDRLLGNEKLFF
TRBJ1-2 . . TRBV18 TGTGCCAGCTCACGAGGGAGTATAGACTATGGCTACACCTTC CASSRGSIDYGYTF
TRBJ2-2 . . TRBV5-1 TGCGCCAGCAGCTTGGCCGACATGGGCACCGGGGAGCTGTTTTTT CASSLADMGTGELFF
TRBJ2-1 once . TRBV5-1 TGCGCCAGCAGCCAAGGAGGGCGGGATGAGCAGTTCTTC CASSQGGRDEQFF